The sequence of this TCR beta chain was determined in a study of T cells after yellow fever vaccination. Whole-study results and caveats: Weaker, the secondary response had a peak occurring faster, on day 5 versus 15. Contaminating bulk clonotypes could be abundant in FACS-sorted repertoires. Reappearing after the booster were most of the clones from primary vaccination (roughly 96% CD4, approximately 89% CD8).

About this clonotype itself: The antigen remains undetermined.

V was clipped by 3 bases and J by 7 bases, with 16 bases between them. The CDR3 runs 15 residues. CDR1 is KGHSH, CDR2 LQKENI, per germline. MiXCR, run by TCRdb on the 5' RACE reads, gives a single entry per CDR3 protein. In the table there are roughly 500,000 distinct CDR3 sequences, 19% of which are singletons. This sequence joins TRBV18 and TRBJ1-5; the D is unclear. Material: PBMCs, obtained 15 days after the yellow fever booster vaccination. The sequence was collected from a man younger than 45 who received the YFV17D yellow fever vaccine. The CDR3 spells CASSPSRYVGQPQHF. In DNA form, the CDR3 reads TGTGCCAGCTCACCGTCCCGCTATGTTGGCCAGCCCCAGCATTTT.